This TCR beta chain was identified in a study of beta chain features in type 1 diabetes. Turning to the study itself: Examined across all samples were about 99,000,000 sorted cells.

Every bit of the isolated RNA underwent reverse transcription, so sequencing read expressed TCRB transcripts. Method: immunoSEQ multiplex PCR; TCRdb's copy keeps in-frame clones and lacks some. Of about 620,000 clones listed, around a sixth are singletons. CD45RO/CCR7/CD25/CD127/CD95/CD27 sorting isolated CD4+ naive, central memory, regulatory and stem cell-like memory cells. General study findings and limits: Naive, central memory and Treg TCRB repertoires seemed to resemble each other more closely in patients than they did in healthy donors. Diminished insertions and augmented deletions at VDJ junctions characterized type 1 diabetes patients.

This clone showed up just a few times. Its antigen is unidentified. The CDR3 sequence is 17 residues long. Germline V gene data show CDR1 as LGHNA and CDR2 as YSLEER. V dropped 1 base and J dropped 1; count of bases not matched to a gene: 6. Sequenced: naive CD4+ T cells from blood. The chain has TRBV4-3 and TRBJ2-1; 8 bases fit TRBD1. This receptor was taken from a man younger than 30 in good health. CDR3 protein: CASSQGRRQGSYNEQFF. The CDR3 bases are TGCGCCAGCAGCCAAGGGAGGCGACAGGGGTCCTACAATGAGCAGTTCTTC.